This is a list of T cell receptor beta chains from one sample in a study of T-cell memory formation after mild COVID-19. From the 5' RACE reads, TCRdb called clonotypes with MiXCR, one entry per CDR3 protein. The data contain 390,000 or so distinct CDR3 sequences, 15% to 20% of them singletons. Sequenced sample: PBMCs or a T cell subset sorted from them (not recorded which). These receptor sequences come from a man aged 18 to 35 who had mild COVID-19 (a few samples of this study predate the infection). Cell type and time point are not known. The CDR3 runs from the conserved cysteine through the conserved F or W. The D gene is left open where the match is weak. Rows may omit the clone size; those that give it use once, few, many or a size class.

j_call: TRBJ2-1
v_call: TRBV6-2/TRBV6-3
clone_size: .
d_call: .
cdr3_aa: CASCWTPYNEQFF
cdr3_nt: TGTGCCAGCTGCTGGACTCCCTACAATGAGCAGTTCTTC

j_call: TRBJ2-1
v_call: TRBV9
clone_size: .
d_call: .
cdr3_aa: CASSVSPQQDEQFF
cdr3_nt: TGTGCCAGCAGCGTATCCCCTCAACAGGATGAGCAGTTCTTC

j_call: TRBJ2-3
v_call: TRBV12-3/TRBV12-4
clone_size: few
d_call: TRBD2
cdr3_aa: CASSHSSGVTSTDTQYF
cdr3_nt: TGTGCCAGCAGTCACTCTAGCGGGGTTACTAGCACAGATACGCAGTATTTT

j_call: TRBJ2-1
v_call: TRBV7-2
clone_size: .
d_call: .
cdr3_aa: CASSPSRGPGNEQFF
cdr3_nt: TGTGCCAGCAGCCCCTCCCGGGGGCCGGGTAATGAGCAGTTCTTC

j_call: TRBJ2-7
v_call: TRBV3-1
clone_size: few
d_call: TRBD2
cdr3_aa: CASSQDRAGRGEQYF
cdr3_nt: TGTGCCAGCAGCCAAGATCGCGCGGGGAGGGGCGAGCAGTACTTC

j_call: TRBJ1-4
v_call: TRBV5-1
clone_size: few
d_call: TRBD1
cdr3_aa: CASSSGTGTGRAEKLFF
cdr3_nt: TGCGCCAGCAGCTCGGGGACAGGGACCGGCAGGGCCGAAAAACTGTTTTTT

j_call: TRBJ2-2
v_call: TRBV7-2
clone_size: .
d_call: TRBD2
cdr3_aa: CASSPLRLAGGPTGELFF
cdr3_nt: TGTGCCAGCAGCCCGCTCCGACTAGCGGGGGGGCCTACCGGGGAGCTGTTTTTT

j_call: TRBJ1-1
v_call: TRBV18
clone_size: .
d_call: TRBD1
cdr3_aa: CASSLSVGTGASLMNTEAFF
cdr3_nt: TGTGCCAGCTCACTCAGCGTCGGGACAGGGGCCTCCTTAATGAACACTGAAGCTTTCTTT

j_call: TRBJ1-5
v_call: TRBV12-3/TRBV12-4
clone_size: many
d_call: .
cdr3_aa: CASSLWQGNNQPQHF
cdr3_nt: TGTGCCAGCAGTTTATGGCAGGGAAACAATCAGCCCCAGCATTTT

j_call: TRBJ2-7
v_call: TRBV6-5
clone_size: .
d_call: .
cdr3_aa: CASSYSGRPTEEQYF
cdr3_nt: TGTGCCAGCAGTTACTCGGGCAGACCAACGGAGGAGCAGTACTTC

j_call: TRBJ2-7
v_call: TRBV10-3
clone_size: .
d_call: TRBD1
cdr3_aa: CAISDPRGHGYEQYF
cdr3_nt: TGTGCCATCAGTGATCCGAGGGGGCACGGGTACGAGCAGTACTTC

j_call: TRBJ1-2
v_call: TRBV19
clone_size: few
d_call: TRBD1
cdr3_aa: CASSIAFGQVIYGYTF
cdr3_nt: TGTGCCAGTAGTATAGCCTTCGGACAGGTGATCTATGGCTACACCTTC

j_call: TRBJ1-1
v_call: TRBV6-6
clone_size: .
d_call: .
cdr3_aa: CASSHTTRLLTEAFF
cdr3_nt: TGTGCCAGCAGTCATACCACCCGACTACTGACTGAAGCTTTCTTT

j_call: TRBJ1-1
v_call: TRBV4-2
clone_size: few
d_call: .
cdr3_aa: CASSPSTGEAVVNTEAFF
cdr3_nt: TGTGCCAGCAGCCCCTCCACGGGGGAGGCGGTTGTGAACACTGAAGCTTTCTTT

j_call: TRBJ1-4
v_call: TRBV6-6
clone_size: few
d_call: .
cdr3_aa: CASSWDLDATNEKLFF
cdr3_nt: TGTGCCAGCAGTTGGGACCTAGATGCAACTAATGAAAAACTGTTTTTT

j_call: TRBJ2-1
v_call: TRBV6-5
clone_size: .
d_call: .
cdr3_aa: CASRTGGYNEQFF
cdr3_nt: TGTGCCAGCAGGACAGGAGGCTACAATGAGCAGTTCTTC

j_call: TRBJ2-3
v_call: TRBV19
clone_size: few
d_call: .
cdr3_aa: CASRRKGGSTDTQYF
cdr3_nt: TGTGCCAGTAGGCGAAAGGGGGGGAGCACAGATACGCAGTATTTT

j_call: TRBJ1-2
v_call: TRBV7-3
clone_size: few
d_call: .
cdr3_aa: CASSLTRGQDGYTF
cdr3_nt: TGTGCCAGCAGCTTAACCAGGGGCCAGGATGGCTACACCTTC

j_call: TRBJ2-2
v_call: TRBV2
clone_size: .
d_call: .
cdr3_aa: CASSEASPGELFF
cdr3_nt: TGTGCCAGCAGTGAAGCCTCCCCCGGGGAGCTGTTTTTT

j_call: TRBJ2-1
v_call: TRBV5-1
clone_size: .
d_call: TRBD1
cdr3_aa: CASSVWDRGINEQFF
cdr3_nt: TGCGCCAGCAGCGTTTGGGACAGGGGGATCAATGAGCAGTTCTTC

j_call: TRBJ1-2
v_call: TRBV14
clone_size: .
d_call: .
cdr3_aa: CASSQARLLTVNYGYTF
cdr3_nt: TGTGCCAGCAGCCAGGCCCGCCTATTAACCGTGAACTATGGCTACACCTTC

j_call: TRBJ2-5
v_call: TRBV11-2
clone_size: .
d_call: .
cdr3_aa: CASSSNGPEETQYF
cdr3_nt: TGTGCCAGCAGCTCCAACGGGCCAGAAGAGACCCAGTACTTC

j_call: TRBJ2-1
v_call: TRBV20-1
clone_size: .
d_call: TRBD2
cdr3_aa: CSARDRLAGAYNEQFF
cdr3_nt: TGCAGTGCTAGGGATAGACTAGCGGGGGCCTACAATGAGCAGTTCTTC

j_call: TRBJ2-1
v_call: TRBV7-9
clone_size: few
d_call: .
cdr3_aa: CASSLARGAYNEQFF
cdr3_nt: TGTGCCAGCAGCTTAGCCCGGGGTGCCTACAATGAGCAGTTCTTC

j_call: TRBJ2-1
v_call: TRBV27
clone_size: .
d_call: TRBD2
cdr3_aa: CASTRGLAGNSYNEQFF
cdr3_nt: TGTGCCAGCACCCGAGGGCTAGCGGGGAACTCCTACAATGAGCAGTTCTTC

j_call: TRBJ2-2
v_call: TRBV25-1
clone_size: few
d_call: .
cdr3_aa: CASGPMDNTGELFF
cdr3_nt: TGTGCCAGCGGCCCCATGGACAACACCGGGGAGCTGTTTTTT

j_call: TRBJ1-5
v_call: TRBV19
clone_size: few
d_call: .
cdr3_aa: CASTSSGRPVNQPQHF
cdr3_nt: TGTGCCAGTACCTCTTCGGGCAGGCCAGTCAATCAGCCCCAGCATTTT

j_call: TRBJ1-1
v_call: TRBV7-8
clone_size: few
d_call: TRBD1
cdr3_aa: CASSLVVGQVGGTEAFF
cdr3_nt: TGTGCCAGCAGCTTAGTAGTAGGACAGGTCGGTGGCACTGAAGCTTTCTTT

j_call: TRBJ2-3
v_call: TRBV19
clone_size: .
d_call: .
cdr3_aa: CASSGQPTDTQYF
cdr3_nt: TGTGCCAGTAGCGGACAGCCCACAGATACGCAGTATTTT

j_call: TRBJ2-3
v_call: TRBV27
clone_size: few
d_call: .
cdr3_aa: CASSFGGRADTQYF
cdr3_nt: TGTGCCAGCAGTTTTGGGGGTCGCGCAGATACGCAGTATTTT

j_call: TRBJ1-1
v_call: TRBV20-1
clone_size: many
d_call: TRBD1
cdr3_aa: CSAKLTGDGCCTEAFF
cdr3_nt: TGCAGTGCAAAACTTACAGGGGACGGTTGCTGCACTGAAGCTTTCTTT

j_call: TRBJ1-5
v_call: TRBV29-1
clone_size: .
d_call: .
cdr3_aa: CSAGTGNQPQHF
cdr3_nt: TGCAGCGCTGGGACCGGGAATCAGCCCCAGCATTTT

j_call: TRBJ2-3
v_call: TRBV15
clone_size: few
d_call: .
cdr3_aa: CATSRGHFAQYF
cdr3_nt: TGTGCCACCAGCAGGGGACACTTTGCGCAGTATTTT

j_call: TRBJ2-4
v_call: TRBV4-3
clone_size: few
d_call: .
cdr3_aa: CASSQDLGTSNIQYF
cdr3_nt: TGCGCCAGCAGCCAAGATCTCGGTACCTCGAACATTCAGTACTTC

j_call: TRBJ2-3
v_call: TRBV28
clone_size: .
d_call: .
cdr3_aa: CATHSGGSLADTQYF
cdr3_nt: TGTGCCACCCATTCGGGTGGTTCGCTGGCAGATACGCAGTATTTT

j_call: TRBJ2-1
v_call: TRBV20-1
clone_size: few
d_call: TRBD2
cdr3_aa: CSAKRHGASGYNEQFF
cdr3_nt: TGCAGTGCTAAGCGTCACGGGGCTAGCGGCTACAATGAGCAGTTCTTC

j_call: TRBJ2-4
v_call: TRBV18
clone_size: few
d_call: .
cdr3_aa: CASSPRDQGVNIQYF
cdr3_nt: TGTGCCAGCTCACCACGCGACCAGGGCGTAAACATTCAGTACTTC

j_call: TRBJ1-1
v_call: TRBV3-1
clone_size: .
d_call: .
cdr3_aa: CASSYQGSNTEAFF
cdr3_nt: TGTGCCAGCAGCTACCAGGGGTCTAACACTGAAGCTTTCTTT

j_call: TRBJ2-3
v_call: TRBV4-1
clone_size: few
d_call: .
cdr3_aa: CASSQDAAGIGTDTQYF
cdr3_nt: TGCGCCAGCAGCCAAGATGCGGCAGGGATAGGCACAGATACGCAGTATTTT

j_call: TRBJ2-2
v_call: TRBV5-1
clone_size: few
d_call: TRBD1
cdr3_aa: CASTPGQGATGELFF
cdr3_nt: TGCGCCAGCACTCCGGGACAGGGGGCAACCGGGGAGCTGTTTTTT

j_call: TRBJ2-7
v_call: TRBV18
clone_size: few
d_call: TRBD1
cdr3_aa: CASSTDRSYEQYF
cdr3_nt: TGTGCCAGCTCAACGGACAGGTCCTACGAGCAGTACTTC

j_call: TRBJ2-5
v_call: TRBV12-3/TRBV12-4
clone_size: many
d_call: TRBD2
cdr3_aa: CASSPSGRETQYF
cdr3_nt: TGTGCCAGCAGTCCTAGCGGGCGAGAGACCCAGTACTTC

j_call: TRBJ1-1
v_call: TRBV10-3
clone_size: .
d_call: .
cdr3_aa: CAISESPPGTEAFF
cdr3_nt: TGTGCCATCAGTGAGTCCCCCCCGGGGACTGAAGCTTTCTTT

j_call: TRBJ1-5
v_call: TRBV19
clone_size: few
d_call: .
cdr3_aa: CASSIYGPNQPQHF
cdr3_nt: TGTGCCAGTAGTATTTATGGTCCCAATCAGCCCCAGCATTTT

j_call: TRBJ1-1
v_call: TRBV12-3/TRBV12-4
clone_size: .
d_call: .
cdr3_aa: CASSRGPRAEAFF
cdr3_nt: TGTGCCAGCAGCCGAGGGCCCCGGGCTGAAGCTTTCTTT

j_call: TRBJ1-5
v_call: TRBV7-2
clone_size: few
d_call: .
cdr3_aa: CASSLWVGDQPQHF
cdr3_nt: TGTGCCAGCAGCTTATGGGTGGGGGATCAGCCCCAGCATTTT

j_call: TRBJ2-1
v_call: TRBV9
clone_size: .
d_call: TRBD2
cdr3_aa: CASSVGGGATNEQFF
cdr3_nt: TGTGCCAGCAGCGTTGGCGGGGGGGCGACCAATGAGCAGTTCTTC

j_call: TRBJ2-2
v_call: TRBV5-1
clone_size: .
d_call: TRBD1
cdr3_aa: CASSPRQGWTGELFF
cdr3_nt: TGCGCCAGCAGCCCTAGACAGGGTTGGACCGGGGAGCTGTTTTTT

j_call: TRBJ2-7
v_call: TRBV10-3
clone_size: few
d_call: .
cdr3_aa: CAISQTVNHEQYF
cdr3_nt: TGTGCCATCAGCCAGACAGTTAACCACGAGCAGTACTTC

j_call: TRBJ2-1
v_call: TRBV7-3
clone_size: .
d_call: TRBD2
cdr3_aa: CASSPGGGRSSYNEQFF
cdr3_nt: TGTGCCAGCAGCCCCGGCGGGGGGAGAAGCTCCTACAATGAGCAGTTCTTC

j_call: TRBJ2-5
v_call: TRBV5-1
clone_size: .
d_call: TRBD1
cdr3_aa: CASSHGAAGGETQYF
cdr3_nt: TGCGCCAGCAGCCACGGGGCAGCAGGGGGAGAGACCCAGTACTTC

j_call: TRBJ2-1
v_call: TRBV6-2/TRBV6-3
clone_size: .
d_call: TRBD2
cdr3_aa: CASSRGVTGSYNEQFF
cdr3_nt: TGTGCCAGCAGCCGGGGGGTCACCGGATCCTACAATGAGCAGTTCTTC

j_call: TRBJ2-7
v_call: TRBV4-3
clone_size: few
d_call: .
cdr3_aa: CASSQDRSGGAGEQYF
cdr3_nt: TGCGCCAGCAGCCAAGATAGAAGTGGGGGGGCCGGCGAGCAGTACTTC

j_call: TRBJ2-7
v_call: TRBV4-2
clone_size: .
d_call: TRBD1
cdr3_aa: CASSHQLDRGLAEQYF
cdr3_nt: TGTGCCAGCAGCCATCAACTTGACAGGGGCCTCGCCGAGCAGTACTTC

j_call: TRBJ2-3
v_call: TRBV10-3
clone_size: many
d_call: TRBD2
cdr3_aa: CAISERTSGGSTDTQYF
cdr3_nt: TGTGCCATCAGTGAACGGACTAGCGGGGGTAGCACAGATACGCAGTATTTT

j_call: TRBJ1-2
v_call: TRBV7-2
clone_size: .
d_call: TRBD1
cdr3_aa: CASSLPQGPYGYTF
cdr3_nt: TGTGCCAGCAGCTTACCACAGGGGCCCTATGGCTACACCTTC

j_call: TRBJ2-3
v_call: TRBV29-1
clone_size: few
d_call: .
cdr3_aa: CSVERDSTDTQYF
cdr3_nt: TGCAGCGTTGAACGGGACAGCACAGATACGCAGTATTTT

j_call: TRBJ1-1
v_call: TRBV20-1
clone_size: .
d_call: .
cdr3_aa: CSAKQADTEAFF
cdr3_nt: TGCAGTGCTAAACAAGCGGACACTGAAGCTTTCTTT